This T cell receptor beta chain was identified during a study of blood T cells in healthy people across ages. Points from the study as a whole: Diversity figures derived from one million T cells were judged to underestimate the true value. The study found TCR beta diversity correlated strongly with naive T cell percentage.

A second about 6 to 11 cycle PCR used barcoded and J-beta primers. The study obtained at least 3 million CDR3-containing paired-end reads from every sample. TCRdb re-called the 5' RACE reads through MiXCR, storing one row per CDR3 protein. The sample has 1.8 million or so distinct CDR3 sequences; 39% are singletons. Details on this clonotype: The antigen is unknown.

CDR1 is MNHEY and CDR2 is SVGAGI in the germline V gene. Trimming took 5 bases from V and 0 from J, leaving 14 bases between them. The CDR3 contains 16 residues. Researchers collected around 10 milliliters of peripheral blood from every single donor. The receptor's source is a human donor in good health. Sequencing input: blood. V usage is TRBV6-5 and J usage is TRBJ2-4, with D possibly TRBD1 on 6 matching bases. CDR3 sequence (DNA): TGTGCCAGCAGTCCCCCCACAGGGATAGCCAAAAACATTCAGTACTTC. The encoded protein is CASSPPTGIAKNIQYF.